By sample share, the clone carrying this T cell receptor beta chain is large. The antigen is not known. CDR1 is SGHRS and CDR2 is YFSETQ in the germline V gene. The CDR3 has 17 residues. V was shortened by 6 bases and J by 0 bases, with 19 bases between the two germline ends. TCRdb reanalysed the multiplex PCR reads using MiXCR and keeps one entry per CDR3 protein. Of approximately 10,000 distinct CDR3 sequences in the sample, 53% were seen once. The data were taken from a study of breast tumors, draining lymph nodes, adjacent tissues. Study results and limitations: Tumor TCR diversity was below lymph nodes but above nontumor tissue.

The source material was breast tumor tissue. The rearrangement uses TRBV5-1 and TRBJ1-5; possibly TRBD1 for D (5 bases). The TCR sequence derives from a female donor with breast cancer. Some clones in this sample may be carry-over from other donors' samples. CDR3 sequence reads: CASTMEGEADSNQPQHF. As DNA, the CDR3 is TGCGCCAGCACCATGGAAGGGGAAGCGGATAGCAATCAGCCCCAGCATTTT.